This TCR beta chain is drawn from a study of naive and memory T cell subsets. Study results and caveats: TCR transcript changes with activation or differentiation may affect this RNA method.

Ligated cDNA underwent four rounds of PCR with nested alpha and beta constant region primers and SP2. Alpha and beta constant region primers primed reverse transcription for blood and skin samples. TCRdb re-called the 5' RACE reads with MiXCR, one entry per CDR3 protein. The repertoire holds roughly 60,000 distinct CDR3 sequences, approximately 6.6% seen once, with around 9.7% in the top ten. A UMI-containing oligonucleotide was joined by 3' ligation to the TCR cDNA template. There are a few counts of this clonotype. Its antigen is undetermined. This receptor was obtained from a male donor in good health.

This CDR3 is CSASGQISGNTIYF. The CDR3 region has the DNA TGCAGTGCTAGTGGCCAGATCTCTGGAAACACCATATATTTT. The chain has TRBV20-1 and TRBJ1-3; no firm D call. The CDR3 extends over 14 amino acids. The V and J ends lost 3 bases and 0 bases respectively, with 9 bases between them. The V gene's germline CDR1 is DFQATT and CDR2 SNEGSKA (reference sequence).